One and the same sample provided the 17 T cell receptor beta chains below, sequenced in a study of OX40 agonist ivuxolimab in advanced cancers. Sequencing was performed with immunoSEQ multiplex PCR; in TCRdb, only in-frame clones are kept and a portion is missing. The profile covers approximately 84,000 clones, with 80% to 90% appearing a single time and under 0.25% taken by the ten largest. The sequencing used CD4+ or CD8+ T cells sorted from blood, collected in a trial of the OX40 agonist ivuxolimab. All receptors derive from an adult with an advanced solid tumor such as melanoma, head and neck, liver or kidney cancer.

The chain uses TRBV5-1 and TRBJ2-5; 10 nucleotides line up with TRBD2. The ends lost 1 base at V and 3 bases at J; junction bases unmatched: 0. Germline V gene data show CDR1 as SGHRS and CDR2 as YFSETQ. The CDR3 is made up of 14 amino acids. The CDR3 region is CASSLTSGEETQYF. The CDR3 DNA sequence: TGCGCCAGCAGCTTGACTAGCGGGGAAGAGACCCAGTACTTC. Variable domain in full (rest from reference TRBV5-1 and TRBJ2-5): KAGVTQTPRYLIKTRGQQVTLSCSPISGHRSVSWYQQTPGQGLQFLFEYFSETQRNKGNFPGRFSGRQFSNSRSEMNVSTLELGDSALYLCASSLTSGEETQYFGPGTRLLVL.

This clone was seen just once. V and J are TRBV6-5 and TRBJ2-4, with D possibly TRBD1 on 5 matching bases. Germline CDR1 is MNHEY and CDR2 is SVGAGI. The CDR3 length is 13 residues. V shed 5 bases and J shed 4 bases, with 9 bases lying between them. The CDR3 spells CASSPRQKNIQYF. The CDR3 DNA sequence: TGTGCCAGCAGTCCCCGACAGAAAAACATTCAGTACTTC.

The chain carries TRBV5-1 and TRBJ2-3; 10 positions agree with TRBD2. Germline lookup yields CDR1 SGHRS and CDR2 YFSETQ. The V gene end was trimmed by 2 bases and the J gene end by 2 bases; junction bases not matched to a gene: 5. This CDR3 is built from 16 residues. The CDR3 loop is CASSLMTSGYTDTQYF. DNA of the CDR3: TGCGCCAGCAGCTTAATGACTAGCGGGTACACAGATACGCAGTATTTT.

J is TRBJ2-7 and V is TRBV10-3; 9 nucleotides agree with TRBD2. CDR3 length equals 15 residues. Germline assignment: CDR1 ENHRY and CDR2 SYGVKD. J gave up 0 bases and V 6 bases, and 6 bases lay outside the gene matches. The CDR3 nucleotides are TGTGCCATCAGCTCTCGTAGCGGGAGCTCCTACGAGCAGTACTTC. Its translation: CAISSRSGSSYEQYF.

This chain joins TRBV6-4 and TRBJ2-3; D perhaps matches TRBD2 (5 bases). V gave up 3 bases and J gave up 10 bases, with 17 bases separating them. The germline CDR1 and CDR2 sequences are MRHNA and SNTAGT. The CDR3 spans 14 residues. DNA for the CDR3: TGTGCCAGCAGTGAGTTGCCCAGGATCGGGGCGCAGTATTTT. It codes for CASSELPRIGAQYF.

This rearrangement joins TRBV11-2 to TRBJ2-5; a possible D gene is TRBD2 (6 bases). V dropped 1 base and J dropped 5 bases, with 11 bases sitting between them. The length of the CDR3 is 14 residues. Germline loops: CDR1 SGHAT, CDR2 FQNNGV. The CDR3: CASSLGRGGETQYF. CDR3 DNA: TGTGCCAGCAGCTTAGGGCGGGGCGGGGAGACCCAGTACTTC. The complete variable domain, with remaining parts taken from reference TRBV11-2 and TRBJ2-5, reads EAGVAQSPRYKIIEKRQSVAFWCNPISGHATLYWYQQILGQGPKLLIQFQNNGVVDDSQLPKDRFSAERLKGVDSTLKIQPAKLEDSAVYLCASSLGRGGETQYFGPGTRLLVL.

The chain carries TRBV11-2 and TRBJ2-7; TRBD1 agrees at 10 bases. The CDR3 spans 13 residues. Germline V gene sequence: CDR1 SGHAT, CDR2 FQNNGV. The V gene end was trimmed by 5 bases and the J gene end by 3 bases; junction bases not matched to a gene: 1. The CDR3 DNA sequence: TGTGCCAGCAGCCGGGACAGGGGCTACGAGCAGTACGTC. Translated, it gives CASSRDRGYEQYV.

This chain uses TRBV4-3 with TRBJ1-4; no definite D call. Germline lookup yields CDR1 LGHNA and CDR2 YSLEER. V was trimmed by 1 base and J by 8 bases, leaving 17 bases between them. This CDR3 has 16 residues. The CDR3 sequence is CASSQALMRPGEKLFF. The DNA of the CDR3 is TGCGCCAGCAGCCAAGCCCTCATGAGGCCGGGGGAAAAACTGTTTTTT.

This chain joins TRBV6-5 and TRBJ2-2; no reliable D call. The CDR3 consists of 13 residues. V gave up 6 bases and J gave up 3 bases, with 8 bases separating them. CDR1 and CDR2 from the germline V gene are MNHEY and SVGAGI. The CDR3 DNA reads TGTGCCAGCAGGGGCTCGTACACCGGGGAGCTGTTTTTT. Translated: CASRGSYTGELFF.

This chain joins TRBV19 and TRBJ1-5; D is unresolved. Trimming shortened V by 5 bases and J by 4 bases, and 18 bases separated the two germline ends. Germline CDR1 and CDR2: LNHDA and SQIVND (reference sequence). The CDR3 is 16 amino acids. Here the CDR3 reads CASSPPPLRSNQPQHF. CDR3 sequence (DNA): TGTGCCAGTAGTCCCCCCCCTCTGAGGTCGAATCAGCCCCAGCATTTT.

The chain is built from TRBV5-6 and TRBJ2-2, with D possibly being TRBD1 or TRBD2 (6 bases each). The V end was cut by 2 bases, the J end by 1 base, with 12 bases between. The CDR3 contains 16 residues. Germline values: CDR1 SGHDT, CDR2 YYEEEE. CDR3 coding DNA: TGTGCCAGCAGCTTCGGTGGGGGGCGGAACACCGGGGAGCTGTTTTTT. Residues: CASSFGGGRNTGELFF.

J is TRBJ1-5 and V is TRBV6-6; weak D call: TRBD1 (6 bases). Deletions cut 2 bases from V and 2 bases from J, with 13 bases between. Germline CDR1 and CDR2: MNHNY and SVGAGI (reference sequence). The CDR3 totals 16 residues. The CDR3 here is CASSYRGGYGNQPQHF. CDR3 in DNA: TGTGCCAGCAGTTACAGGGGGGGTTACGGCAATCAGCCCCAGCATTTT.

The J gene is TRBJ1-1, the V gene TRBV5-4; TRBD1 is a possible D gene (5 bases). In germline, CDR1 is SGHNT, CDR2 YYREEE (reference sequence). Trimming stripped 0 bases from V and 6 bases from J, with 18 bases between. The CDR3 runs to 16 residues. The CDR3: CASSLDLVQAGAEAFF. The CDR3 DNA follows: TGTGCCAGCAGCTTGGACTTGGTACAGGCGGGAGCTGAAGCTTTCTTT.

The chain links TRBV7-3 to TRBJ2-1; possibly TRBD2 for D (5 bases). Germline V gene sequence: CDR1 SGHTA, CDR2 FQGTGA. CDR3 size: 12 residues. V was cut by 8 bases and J by 4 bases, with 9 bases left in between. In DNA form, the CDR3 reads TGTGCCAGCGAGACGGGGTACAATGAGCAGTTCTTC. As protein: CASETGYNEQFF.

The CDR3 region is CASRPNLATPYNEQFF. The CDR3 nucleotides are TGTGCCAGCAGACCGAACTTAGCCACACCTTACAATGAGCAGTTCTTC. This chain uses TRBV5-4 with TRBJ2-1; unclear D gene. Germline CDR1 reads SGHNT; CDR2 reads YYREEE (reference sequence). V was clipped by 5 bases and J by 4 bases, with 19 bases between them. The CDR3 covers 16 residues.

This chain connects TRBV7-9 to TRBJ1-4; D not resolved. The germline V gene has CDR1 SEHNR and CDR2 FQNEAQ (reference sequence). This CDR3 contains 15 residues. With 7 bases removed from V and 0 bases from J, the gap between germline ends came to 12 bases. In DNA, the CDR3 is TGTGCCAGCACCAACCGGGCCACAACTAATGAAAAACTGTTTTTT. It translates to CASTNRATTNEKLFF.

This chain uses TRBV18 with TRBJ1-2, with 8 bases fitting TRBD1. The ends lost 2 bases at V and 2 bases at J; junction bases unmatched: 4. Germline lookup yields CDR1 KGHSH and CDR2 LQKENI. There are 15 residues in the CDR3. DNA for the CDR3: TGTGCCAGCTCACCAGGACAGGGAGCGAACTATGGCTACACCTTC. This sequence encodes CASSPGQGANYGYTF. Full variable domain (missing parts from reference TRBV18 and TRBJ1-2): NAGVMQNPRHLVRRRGQEARLRCSPMKGHSHVYWYRQLPEEGLKFMVYLQKENIIDESGMPKERFSAEFPKEGPSILRIQQVVRGDSAAYFCASSPGQGANYGYTFGSGTRLTVV.